The rows below give T cell receptor beta chains drawn from one sample of a study of CD8+ T cells in alopecia areata. Some clones are missing from TCRdb's copy, which holds only in-frame ones; the method was immunoSEQ multiplex PCR. This sample has some 180,000 clones, with 56% found just once. What was sequenced was CD8+ T cells sorted from blood. These receptors were collected from a human donor in good health. CDR3s include the opening cysteine and the closing phenylalanine or tryptophan. D genes are given only for firm matches. Clone size is stated in some rows and not others, as once, few, many or a class when expanded.

CDR3: CASSYSRPGANVLTF
DNA: TGTGCCAGCAGTTACTCTAGACCTGGGGCCAACGTCCTGACTTTC
size: NA
J: TRBJ2-6
V: TRBV6-5
D: NA

CDR3: CASIGGEQFF
DNA: TGTGCCAGCATAGGGGGCGAGCAGTTCTTC
size: few
J: TRBJ2-1
V: TRBV2
D: TRBD1

CDR3: CASREVGGSYGYTF
DNA: TGCGCCAGCAGAGAAGTGGGGGGTTCGTATGGCTACACCTTC
size: few
J: TRBJ1-2
V: TRBV4-1
D: NA

CDR3: CASLKGGNTEAFF
DNA: TGTGCCAGCCTCAAGGGGGGGAACACTGAAGCTTTCTTT
size: NA
J: TRBJ1-1
V: TRBV7-9
D: NA

CDR3: CASSLTSGVTDTQYF
DNA: TGCGCCAGCAGCCTGACTAGCGGGGTAACAGATACGCAGTATTTT
size: NA
J: TRBJ2-3
V: TRBV5-1
D: TRBD2

CDR3: CASSPGANSYEQYF
DNA: TGTGCCAGCAGCCCCGGGGCCAACTCCTACGAGCAGTACTTC
size: NA
J: TRBJ2-7
V: TRBV5-6
D: NA

CDR3: CASSSPGGRSPLHF
DNA: TGTGCCAGCAGCTCCCCTGGGGGTCGGTCACCCCTCCACTTT
size: few
J: TRBJ1-6
V: TRBV7-9
D: NA

CDR3: CASSSQIRGSGELFF
DNA: TGTGCCAGCAGTTCCCAAATCAGGGGGTCCGGGGAGCTGTTTTTT
size: NA
J: TRBJ2-2
V: TRBV27
D: TRBD1

CDR3: CSVEDRKGRGYGYTF
DNA: TGCAGCGTTGAAGATCGGAAAGGGAGAGGATATGGCTACACCTTC
size: few
J: TRBJ1-2
V: TRBV29-1
D: NA

CDR3: CSVTYTEAFF
DNA: TGCAGCGTTACCTACACTGAAGCTTTCTTT
size: NA
J: TRBJ1-1
V: TRBV29-1
D: NA

CDR3: CASSVGASSYNEQFF
DNA: TGTGCCAGCAGCGTAGGAGCCTCCTCCTACAATGAGCAGTTCTTC
size: NA
J: TRBJ2-1
V: TRBV9
D: NA

CDR3: CASSLDPAGAVAGELFF
DNA: TGTGCCAGCAGCTTAGATCCGGCGGGGGCCGTCGCCGGGGAGCTGTTTTTT
size: many
J: TRBJ2-2
V: TRBV11-2
D: NA

CDR3: CASSDKLDTAGELFF
DNA: TGTGCCAGCAGTGACAAGCTAGACACTGCCGGGGAGCTGTTTTTT
size: few
J: TRBJ2-2
V: TRBV6-4
D: NA

CDR3: CSVEDYKSAGHSYEQYF
DNA: TGCAGCGTTGAAGATTATAAGTCGGCAGGGCACTCCTACGAGCAGTACTTC
size: NA
J: TRBJ2-7
V: TRBV29-1
D: NA

CDR3: CASSQDPGTDYGYTF
DNA: TGCGCCAGCAGCCAAGACCCCGGGACGGACTATGGCTACACCTTC
size: NA
J: TRBJ1-2
V: TRBV4-1
D: NA

CDR3: CASSPGWIAGPDGYTF
DNA: TGTGCCAGCAGCCCCGGATGGATTGCAGGTCCTGATGGCTACACCTTC
size: NA
J: TRBJ1-2
V: TRBV11-2
D: NA

CDR3: CASSNTGFDNTEAFF
DNA: TGCGCCAGCAGTAATACAGGGTTCGATAACACTGAAGCTTTCTTT
size: few
J: TRBJ1-1
V: TRBV5-1
D: NA

CDR3: CASSMGPGTEAFF
DNA: TGTGCCAGTAGTATGGGTCCGGGCACTGAAGCTTTCTTT
size: NA
J: TRBJ1-1
V: TRBV19
D: NA

CDR3: CSVEIAGGITGELFF
DNA: TGCAGCGTTGAGATAGCGGGGGGTATCACCGGGGAGCTGTTTTTT
size: NA
J: TRBJ2-2
V: TRBV29-1
D: TRBD2

CDR3: CASSLYVQGRGYGYTF
DNA: TGTGCCAGCAGCTTATACGTCCAGGGGCGAGGCTATGGCTACACCTTC
size: NA
J: TRBJ1-2
V: TRBV7-6
D: NA

CDR3: CSVEDKGRLETQYF
DNA: TGCAGCGTTGAAGACAAGGGACGCCTCGAGACCCAGTACTTC
size: few
J: TRBJ2-5
V: TRBV29-1
D: NA

CDR3: CASSPDYTETQYF
DNA: TGCGCCAGCAGTCCGGACTATACGGAGACCCAGTACTTC
size: few
J: TRBJ2-5
V: TRBV10-2
D: NA

CDR3: CASGYEQYF
DNA: TGTGCCAGTGGCTACGAGCAGTACTTC
size: NA
J: TRBJ2-7
V: TRBV27
D: NA

CDR3: CSVDRFLAGGPETQYF
DNA: TGCAGCGTTGACCGGTTCCTAGCGGGGGGGCCGGAGACCCAGTACTTC
size: NA
J: TRBJ2-5
V: TRBV29-1
D: TRBD2

CDR3: CASSEGWGLYEQYF
DNA: TGTGCCAGCAGTGAAGGCTGGGGGCTGTACGAGCAGTACTTC
size: NA
J: TRBJ2-7
V: TRBV6-1
D: NA

CDR3: CASSYYRGLDQPQHF
DNA: TGTGCCAGCAGTTATTACAGGGGGCTTGATCAGCCCCAGCATTTT
size: few
J: TRBJ1-5
V: TRBV5-6
D: TRBD1

CDR3: CASSRYSGTETQYF
DNA: TGCGCCAGCAGCCGATATAGCGGAACGGAGACCCAGTACTTC
size: NA
J: TRBJ2-5
V: TRBV4-1
D: NA

CDR3: CAWRDSASYEQYF
DNA: TGTGCCTGGAGAGACAGCGCTTCCTACGAGCAGTACTTC
size: NA
J: TRBJ2-7
V: TRBV30
D: NA

CDR3: CASSPDRLAEAFF
DNA: TGTGCCAGCAGCCCGGACCGACTCGCTGAAGCTTTCTTT
size: few
J: TRBJ1-1
V: TRBV7-9
D: NA

CDR3: CASSLVDTNYGYTF
DNA: TGCGCCAGCAGCTTGGTCGACACTAACTATGGCTACACCTTC
size: once
J: TRBJ1-2
V: TRBV5-1
D: NA

CDR3: CASSLRGNYNEQFF
DNA: TGTGCCAGCAGCTTAAGGGGAAACTACAATGAGCAGTTCTTC
size: NA
J: TRBJ2-1
V: TRBV13
D: NA

CDR3: CASSFLGTSNTDTQYF
DNA: TGTGCCAGCAGTTTCCTCGGGACATCCAACACAGATACGCAGTATTTT
size: few
J: TRBJ2-3
V: TRBV27
D: NA

CDR3: CASSLAAGGPDTQYF
DNA: TGTGCCAGCAGCCTCGCCGCGGGGGGGCCAGATACGCAGTATTTT
size: NA
J: TRBJ2-3
V: TRBV6-1
D: TRBD2